The 16 T cell receptor beta chains reported below all come from one sample, sequenced in a study of T-cell reconstitution after alpha-beta-depleted transplantation in children. Preparation of the TCRbeta library involved a method that used unique molecular identifiers. TCRdb passed the PCR reads through MiXCR, listing each CDR3 protein once. The sample holds approximately 400,000 distinct CDR3 sequences, roughly 11% seen once. The input for sequencing was PBMCs from the stem cell graft donor, taken from the stem cell graft. The receptors come from a human donor who donated a stem cell graft to a child with acute myeloid leukemia.

The CDR3 region has the DNA TGTGCCAGCAGTTACTCGATCCGGTCTCCGCCAACCACAGATACGCAGTATTTT. It yields the protein CASSYSIRSPPTTDTQYF. The chain employs TRBV6-5 and TRBJ2-3; D call uncertain. The CDR3 loop spans 18 amino acids. Between the trimmed V and J ends, which lost 0 bases and 2 bases, there was a span of 18 bases. Germline V gives CDR1 MNHEY, CDR2 SVGAGI.

This clonotype showed up just a few times. V usage is TRBV5-1 and J usage is TRBJ1-3; the match to TRBD1 covers 7 bases. Germline assignment: CDR1 SGHRS and CDR2 YFSETQ. CDR3 length equals 17 residues. The V gene end was trimmed by 1 base and the J gene end by 0 bases; junction bases not matched to a gene: 7. The CDR3 region is CASSLSTGVNSGNTIYF. The CDR3 DNA reads as TGCGCCAGCAGCTTGTCCACAGGGGTGAACTCTGGAAACACCATATATTTT.

There are many counts of this clonotype. The rearrangement links TRBV20-1 to TRBJ2-1; TRBD2 agrees at 9 bases. In germline, CDR1 is DFQATT, CDR2 SNEGSKA (reference sequence). The CDR3 totals 18 residues. J was trimmed by 2 bases and V by 0 bases; bases with no gene match: 11. The CDR3 DNA follows: TGCAGTGCTAGAGACGAAATTAGCGGGAGAGGGACCTACAATGAGCAGTTCTTC. Its protein product is CSARDEISGRGTYNEQFF.

As regards this clonotype: A read error may account for a junction end that differs from germline. This sequence joins TRBV20-1 and TRBJ2-1; TRBD2 aligns across 10 bases. In germline, CDR1 is DFQATT, CDR2 SNEGSKA (reference sequence). This CDR3 comprises 18 residues. CDR3 in amino acids: CCARGGSGRASGYNEQFF. CDR3 nucleotide sequence: TGCTGTGCTAGAGGGGGCAGCGGGAGGGCCTCAGGATACAATGAGCAGTTCTTC.

The chain combines TRBV4-3 with TRBJ1-4, with a possible D match to TRBD1 (5 bases). The length of the CDR3 is 17 residues. V lost 0 bases, J lost 5 bases, and 16 bases lay in between. Germline CDR1 LGHNA, CDR2 YSLEER. The CDR3 reads CASSQDHLQGLNEKLFF. The CDR3 bases are TGCGCCAGCAGCCAAGATCATCTGCAGGGACTGAATGAAAAACTGTTTTTT.

This clonotype was observed a few times. The V and J genes are TRBV10-3 and TRBJ2-1; D remains unclear. Germline assignment: CDR1 ENHRY and CDR2 SYGVKD. The CDR3 contains 15 residues. Trimming pared 2 bases from V and 6 bases from J, leaving 14 bases between. CDR3 nucleotides: TGTGCCATCAGTGAGGACCGGAGTTCGGGCAATGAGCAGTTCTTC. Encoded protein: CAISEDRSSGNEQFF.

The sample holds a few counts of this clonotype. This chain's CDR3 is CASSFPLLAGGFEGETQYF. DNA of the CDR3: TGTGCCAGCAGCTTCCCGCTTCTAGCGGGAGGTTTTGAGGGAGAGACCCAGTACTTC. V gene TRBV7-2 combines with J gene TRBJ2-5; 11 nucleotides line up with TRBD2. The germline V gene encodes CDR1 SGHTA and CDR2 FQGNSA. With 3 bases clipped from V and 4 bases from J, the junction kept 16 bases outside the gene matches. The CDR3 spans 19 residues.

As regards this clonotype: At one boundary the junction diverges from the germline segment, which might be a read error. This chain connects TRBV20-1 to TRBJ2-4, with 9 bases fitting TRBD1. Germline lookup yields CDR1 DFQATT and CDR2 SNEGSKA (reference sequence). The CDR3 contains 11 residues. The CDR3 coding sequence is TGCAGTGCGATCATCGGACAGGGGTTGTATTTC. The encoded protein is CSAIIGQGLYF.

In this sample, this clonotype turned up a few times. The chain employs TRBV29-1 and TRBJ2-1; TRBD2 matches at 7 bases. This CDR3 contains 14 residues. The junction had 6 bases not matched to a gene; V was cut back by 7 bases and J by 0 bases. CDR1 is SQVTM, CDR2 ANQGSEA, per germline. Written as DNA, the CDR3 is TGCAGCGCCGACAGCGGGGTCTCCTACAATGAGCAGTTCTTC. Translating gives CSADSGVSYNEQFF.

This clonotype was seen ten or more times. The chain joins TRBV2 to TRBJ2-3, with TRBD2 identical over 16 bases. This CDR3 region has 19 residues. V trimming: 10 bases; J trimming: 2 bases; junction bases outside the gene matches: 15. Germline CDR1 SNHLY, CDR2 FYNNEI. CDR3 in amino acids: CANGPGLAGGPVTTDTQYF. The CDR3 DNA is TGTGCCAACGGCCCGGGACTAGCGGGGGGGCCGGTCACCACAGATACGCAGTATTTT.

This clonotype was counted between two and nine times. The chain combines TRBV7-2 with TRBJ2-2, with 10 bases identical to TRBD1. The germline CDR1 and CDR2 sequences are SGHTA and FQGNSA. The V gene end was trimmed by 1 base and the J gene end by 7 bases; junction bases not matched to a gene: 3. The CDR3 sequence is 15 residues long. CDR3 protein: CASSLVGTGVGELFF. CDR3 sequence (DNA): TGTGCCAGCAGCTTAGTAGGGACAGGGGTCGGGGAGCTGTTTTTT.

This clonotype was recorded a few times. The genes are TRBV7-2 and TRBJ1-5, with D unresolved. The CDR3 has 14 amino acids. V was clipped by 2 bases and J by 7 bases, with 12 bases between them. Germline CDR1 SGHTA, CDR2 FQGNSA. CDR3 loop: CASSLKGLRQPQHF. The CDR3 nucleotides are TGTGCCAGCAGCTTAAAGGGCCTTAGACAGCCCCAGCATTTT.

This clonotype has at least ten counts. This chain connects TRBV7-6 to TRBJ2-2, with no clear D. The length of the CDR3 is 13 residues. V lost 5 bases and J lost 3, with 7 bases in between. Germline assignment: CDR1 SGHVS and CDR2 FNYEAQ. CDR3 DNA sequence: TGTGCCAGCAGCCCTCCGTACACCGGGGAGCTGTTTTTT. It specifies CASSPPYTGELFF.

There are a few counts of this clonotype. The gene calls are TRBV19 and TRBJ2-3; 13 bases align to TRBD2. Germline V CDR1 and CDR2: LNHDA, SQIVND (reference sequence). Trimming removed 4 bases from V and 2 bases from J; junction bases left unmatched: 6. This CDR3 is built from 17 residues. The CDR3: CASSRTSGGFSTDTQYF. The CDR3 DNA is TGTGCCAGTAGTAGGACTAGCGGGGGCTTTTCCACAGATACGCAGTATTTT.

This clonotype turned up a few times. The rearrangement links TRBV5-1 to TRBJ2-7; 8 bases map to TRBD1. The CDR3 spans 17 residues. V gave up 3 bases and J gave up 6 bases; unmatched junction bases: 17. Germline lookup yields CDR1 SGHRS and CDR2 YFSETQ. CDR3 sequence (DNA): TGCGCCAGCAGCTCCGGACAGGGAAGGCTGAGCGGCGCCGAGCAGTACTTC. Encoded protein: CASSSGQGRLSGAEQYF.

This clonotype was recorded at least ten times. The rearrangement joins TRBV7-9 to TRBJ1-4, with 12 bases that match TRBD1. This CDR3 spans 17 amino acids. Germline values: CDR1 SEHNR, CDR2 FQNEAQ (reference sequence). V lost 4 bases to trimming and J lost 3 bases; unmatched junction nucleotides: 6. CDR3 DNA: TGTGCCAGCAGCTCCAGGGACAGGGGGCGGGCTAATGAAAAACTGTTTTTT. It yields the protein CASSSRDRGRANEKLFF.